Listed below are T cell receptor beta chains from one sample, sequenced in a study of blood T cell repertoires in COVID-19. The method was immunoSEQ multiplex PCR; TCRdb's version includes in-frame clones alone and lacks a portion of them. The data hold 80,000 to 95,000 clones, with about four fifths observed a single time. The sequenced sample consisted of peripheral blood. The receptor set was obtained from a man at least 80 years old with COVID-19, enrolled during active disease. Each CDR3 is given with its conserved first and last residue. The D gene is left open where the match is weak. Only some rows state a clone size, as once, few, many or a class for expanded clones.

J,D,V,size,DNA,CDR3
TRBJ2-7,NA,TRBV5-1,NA,TGCGCCAGCAGCTTGGATTCAGGCAGGGGCGGGTACGAGCAGTACTTC,CASSLDSGRGGYEQYF
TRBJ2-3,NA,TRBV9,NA,TGTGCCAGCAGCGTGGGGTCACAGGGCTGGAGCACAGATACGCAGTATTTT,CASSVGSQGWSTDTQYF
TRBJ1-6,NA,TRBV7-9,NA,TGTGCCAGCAGCTTAATTGGGCTCCATGGACCCCTCCACTTT,CASSLIGLHGPLHF
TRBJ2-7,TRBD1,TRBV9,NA,TGTGCCAGCAGCGCAGTTGAGGGGGCGTCCTACGAGCAGTACTTC,CASSAVEGASYEQYF
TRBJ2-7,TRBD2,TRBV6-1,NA,TGTGCCAGCAGGGAAGGACTAGCCGGCGGCGGGGAGCAGTACTTC,CASREGLAGGGEQYF
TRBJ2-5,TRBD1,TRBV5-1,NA,TGCGCCAGCAGCCCACGACAGGGACAAGAGACCCAGTACTTC,CASSPRQGQETQYF
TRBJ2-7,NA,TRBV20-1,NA,TGCAGTGCTAGTAGGAGCTCCTACGAGCAGTACTTC,CSASRSSYEQYF
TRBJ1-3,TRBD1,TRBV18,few,TGTGCCAGCTCACCAGTAACAGGGGGCGGAAACACCATATATTTT,CASSPVTGGGNTIYF
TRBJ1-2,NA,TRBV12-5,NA,TGTGCTAGTGGTTTTCCTGGGGGCGGTGGCTACACCTTC,CASGFPGGGGYTF
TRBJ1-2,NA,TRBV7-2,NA,TGTGCCAGCAGCTTAACGCTGGCCAGTAACTATGGCTACACCTTC,CASSLTLASNYGYTF
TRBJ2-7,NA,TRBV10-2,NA,TGCGCCAGCAGAAGGAGGGAGGACGAGCAGTACTTC,CASRRREDEQYF
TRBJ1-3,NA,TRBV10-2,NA,TGCGCCAGCAGTGCAGGGGAGTCTGGAAACACCATATATTTT,CASSAGESGNTIYF
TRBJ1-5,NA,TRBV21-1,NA,TGTGCCAGCAGCAAAGGCCCTCCGGGACAGGGGGATCAGCCCCAGCATTTT,CASSKGPPGQGDQPQHF
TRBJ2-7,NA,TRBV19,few,TGTGCCAGTAGTAGTCCCTCGACTCCAGGGAAGCAGTACTTC,CASSSPSTPGKQYF
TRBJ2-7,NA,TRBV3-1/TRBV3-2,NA,TGTGCCAGCAGCCTAGAACTCTTGGGGGGAAAACCCTCCTACGAGCAGTACTTC,CASSLELLGGKPSYEQYF
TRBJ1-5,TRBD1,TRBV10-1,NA,TGCGCCAGCAGTGATGATGGACAGGGAGACATTTATCAGCCCCAGCATTTT,CASSDDGQGDIYQPQHF
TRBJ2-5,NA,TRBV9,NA,TGTGCCAGCACTGAGGGACACCATCTGGGGACCCAGTACTTC,CASTEGHHLGTQYF
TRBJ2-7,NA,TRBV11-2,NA,TGTGCCAGCAGCTTAGACGGGTTTTACGAGCAGTACTTC,CASSLDGFYEQYF
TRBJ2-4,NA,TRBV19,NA,TGTGCCAGTAGTTTCCTTAAATCGGGGAAAAACATTCAGTACTTC,CASSFLKSGKNIQYF
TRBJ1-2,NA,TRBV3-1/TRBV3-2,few,TGTGCCAGCAGCCCACTGGGCCACAGGGTCTCTAACTATGGCTACACCTTC,CASSPLGHRVSNYGYTF
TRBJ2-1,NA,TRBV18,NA,TGTGCCAGCTCGCCAGAGGTCGGACTGGGCAATGAGCAGTTCTTC,CASSPEVGLGNEQFF
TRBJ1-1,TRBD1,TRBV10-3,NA,TGTGCCATCAGGGGACAGGGGGAGACTGAAGCTTTCTTT,CAIRGQGETEAFF
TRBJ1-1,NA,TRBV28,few,TGTGCCACGGGCGGGCATACGAACACTGAAGCTTTCTTT,CATGGHTNTEAFF
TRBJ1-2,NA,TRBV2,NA,TGTGCCAGCAGTCCCGGGACATTTGGCTACACCTTC,CASSPGTFGYTF
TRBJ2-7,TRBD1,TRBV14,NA,TGTGCCAGCAGCCACTCGACAGGGTGGTACGAGCAGTACTTC,CASSHSTGWYEQYF
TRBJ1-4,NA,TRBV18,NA,TGTGCCAGCTCGATGACAGTATCTAATGAAAAACTGTTTTTT,CASSMTVSNEKLFF
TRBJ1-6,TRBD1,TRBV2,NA,TGTGCCAGCAGTAGAGAGACAGGGGAAGTCGCTTCACCCCTCCACTTT,CASSRETGEVASPLHF
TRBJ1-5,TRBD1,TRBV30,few,TGTGCCTGGAGCGGGGACAGCCGAAATCAGCCCCAGCATTTT,CAWSGDSRNQPQHF
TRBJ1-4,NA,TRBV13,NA,TGTGCCAGCAGCCGAGGACAAGATGAAAAACTGTTTTTT,CASSRGQDEKLFF
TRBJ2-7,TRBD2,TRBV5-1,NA,TGCGCCAGCAGCCCTAGCGGGACATACGAGCAGTACTTC,CASSPSGTYEQYF
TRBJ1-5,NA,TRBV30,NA,TGTGCCTGGAGTGTACTAGGGTTTGAACAGCCCCAGCATTTT,CAWSVLGFEQPQHF
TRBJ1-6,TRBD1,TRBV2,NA,TGTGCCAGCAGCGTAGGACAGGGAGGAATATCACCCCTCCACTTT,CASSVGQGGISPLHF
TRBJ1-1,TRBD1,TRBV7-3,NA,TGTGCCAGCGCAGGGGGAATGAACACTGAAGCTTTCTTT,CASAGGMNTEAFF
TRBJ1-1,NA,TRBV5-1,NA,TGCGCCAGCAGAATTCAGGGGGAAGCTTTCTTT,CASRIQGEAFF
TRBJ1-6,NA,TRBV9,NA,TGTGCCAGCAGCGATTATAGGGGGTCACCCCTCCACTTT,CASSDYRGSPLHF
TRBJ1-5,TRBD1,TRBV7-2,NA,TGTGCCAGCAGCTCGACAGGGTTTAAGCCCCAGCATTTT,CASSSTGFKPQHF
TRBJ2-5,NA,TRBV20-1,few,TGCAGTGCTAGTCCTCAGGGAACAGCCACGATTCAAGAGACCCAGTACTTC,CSASPQGTATIQETQYF
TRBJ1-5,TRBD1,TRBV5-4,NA,TGTGCCAGCAGCGTGGACAGGGGGAATCAGCCCCAGCATTTT,CASSVDRGNQPQHF
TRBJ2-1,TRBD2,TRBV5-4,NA,TGTGCCAGCAGCTTGGGGACTAGTCTAGTGTACAATGAGCAGTTCTTC,CASSLGTSLVYNEQFF
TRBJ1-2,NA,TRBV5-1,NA,TGCGCCAGCAGCTCGGGGAGGAGGGTAGGGGATGCCGGTGGCTACACCTTC,CASSSGRRVGDAGGYTF
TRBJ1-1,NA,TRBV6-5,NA,TGTGCCAGCAGGGGGGGCACTGAAGCTTTCTTT,CASRGGTEAFF
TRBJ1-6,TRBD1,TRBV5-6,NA,TGTGCCAGCAGCCGACAGGGTATTAACTCACCCCTCCACTTT,CASSRQGINSPLHF
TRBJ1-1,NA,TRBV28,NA,TGTGCCAGCAGTTTCGCTGGGCGCGGGGGAAACACTGAAGCTTTCTTT,CASSFAGRGGNTEAFF
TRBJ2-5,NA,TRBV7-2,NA,TGTGCCAGCAGTACCGGGACAAGGGTCGTGTCCCAGTACTTC,CASSTGTRVVSQYF
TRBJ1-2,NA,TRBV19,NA,TGTGCCAGTAGTACTAATTATGGCTACACCTTC,CASSTNYGYTF
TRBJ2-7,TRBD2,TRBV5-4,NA,TGTGCCAGCAGCTTGGTGGCGGGAGCGTCCTACGAGCAGTACTTC,CASSLVAGASYEQYF
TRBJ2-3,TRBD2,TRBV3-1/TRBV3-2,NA,TGTGCCAGCAGCCAAGAAGTCACTAGCGGGACCACAGATACGCAGTATTTT,CASSQEVTSGTTDTQYF
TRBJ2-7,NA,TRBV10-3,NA,TGTGCCATCAGTGAGTATATGACAGCCTACGAGCAGTACTTC,CAISEYMTAYEQYF
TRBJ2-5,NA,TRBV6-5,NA,TGTGCCAGCAGTTACGGGCAGGGGGAGACCCAGTACTTC,CASSYGQGETQYF
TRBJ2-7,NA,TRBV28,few,TGTGCCAGCAGTTCCCCTAGCGACTACGAGCAGTACTTC,CASSSPSDYEQYF